Below, 7 T cell receptor beta chains from the same sample are listed, as sequenced in a study of response to subunit inactivated influenza vaccine. TCRdb re-derived calls from the RT-PCR reads in MiXCR, one entry per CDR3 protein. The table has about 650,000 distinct CDR3 sequences, approximately 14% seen once. The starting material was PBMCs from blood, obtained 12 days after vaccination. These receptors came from a man in his fifties who received an inactivated influenza vaccine.

This clonotype was counted between two and nine times. This chain links TRBV20-1 with TRBJ2-1; tentative D call: TRBD2 (6 bases). Germline V CDR1 and CDR2: DFQATT, SNEGSKA (reference sequence). The CDR3 has 15 amino acids. V shed 2 bases and J shed 2 bases, with 13 bases lying between them. The CDR3, as DNA: TGCAGTGCTAGACAGCGAACTAGCCCCTACAATGAGCAGTTCTTC. This sequence encodes CSARQRTSPYNEQFF.

This clonotype was seen only a few times. V is TRBV15 and J is TRBJ2-5; D is perhaps TRBD2 (5 bases). The V end was cut by 3 bases, the J end by 6 bases, with 14 bases between. Germline V gene sequence: CDR1 LNHNV, CDR2 YYDKDF (reference sequence). CDR3 size: 14 residues. CDR3 region: CATSSPGRVKTQYF. CDR3 nucleotide sequence: TGTGCCACCAGCAGCCCGGGAAGGGTAAAGACCCAGTACTTC.

This clonotype was observed many times. The chain carries TRBV6-5 and TRBJ2-2; the match to TRBD2 covers 12 bases. J lost 7 bases, V lost 0 bases, and 9 bases had no gene match. The CDR3 is made up of 18 amino acids. Germline V gene data show CDR1 as MNHEY and CDR2 as SVGAGI. CDR3 nucleotide sequence: TGTGCCAGCAGTTACTCGTCGACTAGCGGGAGTGTACACGGGGAGCTGTTTTTT. This encodes CASSYSSTSGSVHGELFF.

This rearrangement joins TRBV6-7 to TRBJ1-1; 9 bases are shared with TRBD1. TRBV6-7 counts as an open reading frame of uncertain function. This CDR3 has 17 amino acids. After removal of 6 bases from V and 5 bases from J, the junction contained 16 bases not matched to a gene. The CDR3 sequence is CASSNNLTGGVGTEAFF. The CDR3 DNA reads TGTGCCAGCAGCAATAACTTGACAGGGGGAGTGGGTACTGAAGCTTTCTTT.

The J gene is TRBJ2-5, the V gene TRBV5-6; D is uncertain. Per the germline V gene, CDR1 is SGHDT and CDR2 is YYEEEE. V shed 2 bases and J shed 4 bases, with 9 bases lying between them. This CDR3 spans 13 amino acids. CDR3 sequence (DNA): TGTGCCAGCAGCTTAGGCGACGGAGAGACCCAGTACTTC. Protein product: CASSLGDGETQYF.

This clonotype was seen once. This chain links TRBV6-2 or TRBV6-3 with TRBJ2-1; 13 bases match TRBD2. V shed 2 bases, J shed 11 bases, and the junction held 3 bases outside the gene matches. The CDR3 totals 14 residues. Germline CDR1 reads MNHEY; CDR2 reads SVGEGT. The CDR3 here is CASSYGLAGAQQFF. In nucleotides, the CDR3 is TGTGCCAGCAGTTACGGACTAGCGGGAGCTCAGCAGTTCTTC.

This clonotype was observed a handful of times. This sequence joins TRBV3-1 and TRBJ2-1; D perhaps matches TRBD1 (5 bases). The ends were cut back, 3 bases at V and 5 bases at J, with 8 bases in the middle. The CDR3 covers 13 residues. Germline assignment: CDR1 LGHDT and CDR2 YNNKEL (reference sequence). CDR3 loop: CASSQGRNNEQFF. CDR3 bases: TGTGCCAGCAGCCAGGGGCGAAACAATGAGCAGTTCTTC.